This T cell receptor beta chain was observed in a study of regulatory T cells in long-lasting Graves disease (dated by TCRdb to about 2021). In terms of the full investigation: Newly diagnosed Graves' disease patients had taken antithyroid drugs for less than 3 months. Peripheral blood TCR sequencing and RNA sequencing compared persistent Graves' disease patients with newly diagnosed Graves' disease patients. The study was registered as a clinical trial and conducted in China. A total of roughly 35 samples underwent TCR sequencing: about 13 from persistent and around 20 from newly diagnosed Graves' disease patients.

Per the publication, the time point label means: newly diagnosed GD, antithyroid drugs for less than 3 months. For both TCR sequencing and RNA sequencing, RNA was extracted from PBMCs using TRIzol. The diagnosis of Graves' disease was made according to American Thyroid Association guidelines. Recruitment of patients was carried out at an endocrinology department in Xi'an, China. From each patient, about 9 milliliters of peripheral blood was collected into an EDTA anticoagulant tube. Ficoll Paque Plus density gradient separation was used to isolate PBMCs, and no further T cell sorting was performed. An Agilent 2100 Bioanalyzer and agarose gel were used to check RNA quality, while a NanoDrop 2000 measured RNA concentration. On the study overall, not on this receptor specifically: Compared with newly diagnosed patients, persistent Graves' disease patients had lower TCR Shannon entropy and fewer highly expanded clones, which suggests clonal expansion. A larger number of public clonotypes was shared among persistent patients (approximately 3,000) than among newly diagnosed patients (approximately 1,000). Persistent disease showed preferential use of TRBV28, TRBJ1-2 and TRBJ2-5, whereas newly diagnosed disease favored TRBV20-1 and TRBJ2-1. Only peripheral blood was studied, because thyroid tissue, the primary lesion, was inaccessible. Sequencing and analysis were limited to the TCR beta chain. The small sample size was acknowledged by the authors as a limitation that may reduce accuracy.

Preparation of the library involved multiplex PCR. For sequencing, an Illumina HiSeq 4000 was employed. TCR beta libraries were built with iRepertoire HTBI primers and Arm-PCR amplification of CDR3 regions. Gel purification was performed on PCR products prior to sequencing. On the authors' methods: Gene usage analysis of CDR3 amino acid clonotypes relied on the roughly 60 TRBV and 15 or so TRBJ segments identified across samples. COPE and FqMerger were used to merge the filtered high-quality paired reads into contigs. BLAST was used to align contigs to IMGT TRBV, TRBD and TRBJ reference genes, and CDR3 was defined according to IMGT. Highly expanded clones were defined as clonotypes with a frequency above 0.1%. Shannon entropy was used to measure repertoire diversity, and the Gini coefficient was used to measure V-J evenness. Public clonotypes were defined as clonotypes shared by more than one individual. TCRdb reprocessing: public reads trimmed at Q25 with fastp, clones called with MiXCR, in-frame beta chains kept. Each record represents a unique CDR3 protein, reported with the most common genes and DNA among its rows. Here the V and J calls rest on TCRdb's processing, not on the authors' analysis. Recorded for this sample are over 400,000 distinct CDR3 sequences; 14% of them occurred a single time. Roughly 15% of the sample is taken by the ten largest.

Taken from the germline V gene, the CDR1 and CDR2 loops are MDHEN and SYDVKM. V ends up 7 bases short and J 2 bases short, with an unmatched junction base count of 10. Inclusive of the bounding cysteine and phenylalanine, the CDR3 is 15 residues long. Just CDR3 DNA is preserved here, 45 bases in frame from base 1. Many counts were recorded for this clonotype. Its antigen is still unknown. Per-base qualities were not stored, and no clone one base away is much larger. These records were also assigned to another study, of T cells in Graves' hyperthyroidism and ophthalmopathy. Per that second paper: Graves' hyperthyroidism was defined as stable when no progression to ophthalmopathy occurred over 18 months of follow-up. Hyperthyroidism patients were aged 18 to 65 years and newly diagnosed, with disease duration of less than 2 months. Any patient with an uncontrolled infection, another autoimmune disease, pregnancy or lactation was excluded. Clinical symptoms, serum thyroxine and TRAb, thyroid ultrasound, and orbital computed tomography formed the basis for the diagnoses. The TCR CDR3 was subjected to a first round of RT-PCR using the HTBI primer set and the Qiagen OneStep RT-PCR kit. Most expanded thyroid clonotypes (frequency above 0.001) were also detected in blood, a finding suggesting that blood repertoires may reflect thyroid immune responses. In cross-validation, a model built on a 13 V-J signature told ophthalmopathy apart from stable hyperthyroidism with over 85% sensitivity and roughly 82% specificity, and in testing the same model reached 80%/75%. During validation, the model predicted progression to ophthalmopathy a median of approximately 6.5 months ahead of onset, with around 71% sensitivity and roughly 72% specificity. TCR V-J signatures able to tell the groups apart were searched for in a discovery cohort of more than 90 patients, of whom about 40 had Graves' ophthalmopathy and some 60 had stable Graves' hyperthyroidism. An independent validation cohort of around 19 hyperthyroidism patients and about 16 patients who later progressed to ophthalmopathy tested prospective prediction of ophthalmopathy. The roughly 100 discovery patients were divided at random into training and test sets in a 7:3 ratio. The study also compared thyroid tissue and blood T-cell repertoires from 6 or 7 Graves' hyperthyroidism patients. Following sampling, methimazole starting at 30 mg daily was given to hyperthyroidism patients, and high-dose intravenous methylprednisolone was given to ophthalmopathy patients. The libraries were constructed in a second round of multiplex PCR and then size-selected and purified. Libraries were sequenced paired-end with 100 bp reads on an Illumina HiSeq2000. SOAPnuke was used to process the raw data, throwing out any read that contained adapters or uncalled bases, had a mean Phred below 15, or lacked an exact constant-primer or identifier match. High-quality paired reads were merged using COPE v1.2.5, and each unique nucleotide sequence was defined as a clonotype. Clonotypes were aligned to IMGT TRBV, TRBD and TRBJ reference segments using MiTCR v1.1. The analysis included only V-J combinations with a frequency above 0.0001, which together covered 99% to 99.2% of the repertoires. The TCS score was defined as F50 (clonal expansion) divided by E x V (chaos), with BLOSUM62-based TCRdist calculated between CDR3 peptides within each V-J. Welch's t-statistics and random forest reduced approximately 520 V-J features to 10 to 15, which were used in a naive Bayes classifier (R e1071). Sample size was not statistically predetermined, and investigators were not blinded to group allocation. The paper describes TCR Vbeta CDR3 sequencing of about 140 peripheral blood samples, made up of 43 ophthalmopathy patients, roughly 75 hyperthyroidism patients and about 17 progressor patients.

The material was peripheral blood mononuclear cells (PBMCs), obtained at new diagnosis, from a patient treated with antithyroid drugs. Here the chain combines TRBV28 and TRBJ2-7; TRBD1 agrees with 8 junctional bases. This receptor was taken from a woman aged 45-60 years with Graves disease. Donor details come from another sample of the same person, matched by shared clones. The DNA sequence reads TGTGCCAGCAAAGCCGGGACAGGATATACCTACGAGCAGTACTTC. Its translation is CASKAGTGYTYEQYF.